The entry below gives a single TCR beta chain sequence along with its context. V trimming: 5 bases; J trimming: 6 bases; junction bases outside the gene matches: 11. The germline CDR1 and CDR2 sequences are MNHNS and SASEGT. CDR3 length equals 15 residues. The source of the sample is a study of cytomegalovirus exposure and HLA in healthy donors. Primers included in the PCR were 60 Vbeta and 13 Jbeta primers. Repertoires were generated with immunoSEQ multiplex PCR, while TCRdb's copy carries only in-frame clones and drops some. Of some 120,000 clones listed, roughly 70% are singletons. The sequencing sample was made of PBMCs. This receptor was obtained from a woman aged 18 to 35 in good health and CMV-seronegative. The chain recombines TRBV6-1 with TRBJ2-7, with 9 bases that match TRBD1. DNA of the CDR3: TGTGCCAGCAGTTTTACAGGGGGCGCATCACCCGAGCAGTACTTC. Protein: CASSFTGGASPEQYF.